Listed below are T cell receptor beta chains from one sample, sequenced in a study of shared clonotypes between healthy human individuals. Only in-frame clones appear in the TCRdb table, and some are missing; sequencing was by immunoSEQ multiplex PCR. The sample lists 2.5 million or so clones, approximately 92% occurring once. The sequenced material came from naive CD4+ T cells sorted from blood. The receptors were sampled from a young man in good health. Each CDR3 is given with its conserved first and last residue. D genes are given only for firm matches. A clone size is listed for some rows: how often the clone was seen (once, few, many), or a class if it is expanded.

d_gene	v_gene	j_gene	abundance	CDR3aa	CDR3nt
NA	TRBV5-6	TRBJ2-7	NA	CASSLNFYEQYF	TGTGCCAGCAGCTTAAATTTCTACGAGCAGTACTTC
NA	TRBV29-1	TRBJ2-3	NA	CSVRPGRSTDTQYF	TGCAGCGTTCGTCCGGGGAGAAGCACAGATACGCAGTATTTT
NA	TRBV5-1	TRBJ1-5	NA	CASSLDHNQPQHF	TGCGCCAGCAGCTTGGACCACAATCAGCCCCAGCATTTT
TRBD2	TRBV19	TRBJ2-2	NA	CASSRLAGGQTGELFF	TGTGCCAGTAGTCGATTAGCGGGAGGGCAGACCGGGGAGCTGTTTTTT
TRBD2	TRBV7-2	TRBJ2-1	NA	CASSYRTSGATYNEQFF	TGTGCCAGCAGCTACCGGACTAGCGGGGCTACCTACAATGAGCAGTTCTTC
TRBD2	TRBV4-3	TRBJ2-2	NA	CASSQKTSGYTGELFF	TGCGCCAGCAGCCAAAAGACTAGCGGGTACACCGGGGAGCTGTTTTTT
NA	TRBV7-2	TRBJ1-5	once	CASSRGPSGNQPQHF	TGTGCCAGCTCCAGGGGTCCCTCGGGCAATCAGCCCCAGCATTTT
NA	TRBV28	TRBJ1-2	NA	CASSLAPGQPYGYTF	TGTGCCAGCAGTTTAGCTCCGGGACAACCCTATGGCTACACCTTC
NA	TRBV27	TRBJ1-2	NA	CASSRDGPYGYTF	TGTGCCAGCAGTCGCGACGGACCGTATGGCTACACCTTC
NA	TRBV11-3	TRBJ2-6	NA	CASSLHIPRANVLTF	TGTGCCAGCAGCTTACACATTCCTAGGGCCAACGTCCTGACTTTC
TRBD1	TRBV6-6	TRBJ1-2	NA	CASLNAGTGVAYGYTF	TGTGCCAGCCTAAACGCCGGGACAGGGGTGGCCTATGGCTACACCTTC
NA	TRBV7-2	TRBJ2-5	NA	CASSFQGETQYF	TGTGCCAGCAGCTTCCAGGGAGAGACCCAGTACTTC
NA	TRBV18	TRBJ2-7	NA	CASSRPGAGEQYF	TGTGCCAGCTCTCGGCCGGGGGCTGGTGAGCAGTACTTC
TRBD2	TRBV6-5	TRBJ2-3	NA	CASSYGTSGSLNTQYF	TGTGCCAGCAGTTACGGGACTAGCGGGAGTTTAAATACGCAGTATTTT
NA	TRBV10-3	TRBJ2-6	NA	CAISPSATTPNVLTF	TGTGCCATCAGTCCCTCCGCCACTACACCCAACGTCCTGACTTTC
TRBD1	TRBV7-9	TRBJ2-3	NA	CASSLGTGGQF	TGTGCCAGCAGCCTCGGGACAGGGGGCCAATTT
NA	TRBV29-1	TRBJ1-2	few	CSVAKGTHYGYTF	TGCAGCGTAGCAAAAGGGACACACTATGGCTACACCTTC
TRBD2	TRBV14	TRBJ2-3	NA	CASSLTSSHTQYF	TGTGCCAGCAGCCTGACTAGCTCGCATACGCAGTATTTT
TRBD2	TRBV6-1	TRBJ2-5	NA	CASSEGSLAGVETQYF	TGTGCCAGCAGTGAAGGGTCATTAGCGGGGGTCGAGACCCAGTACTTC
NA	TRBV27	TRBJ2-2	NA	CASHTGTVNTGELFF	TGTGCCAGCCACACCGGGACGGTCAACACCGGGGAGCTGTTTTTT
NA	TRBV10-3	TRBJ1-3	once	CAISDKAVGGNTIYF	TGTGCCATCAGTGATAAGGCTGTGGGGGGAAACACCATATATTTT
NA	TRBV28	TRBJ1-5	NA	CASSPSPGSTFVMPQHF	TGTGCCAGCAGTCCCTCGCCAGGGTCGACTTTTGTGATGCCCCAGCATTTT
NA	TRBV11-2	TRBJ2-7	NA	CASSLVGYEQYF	TGTGCCAGCAGCTTAGTTGGCTACGAGCAGTACTTC
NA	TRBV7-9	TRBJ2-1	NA	CASSLALEQFF	TGTGCCAGCAGCTTAGCCCTTGAGCAGTTCTTC
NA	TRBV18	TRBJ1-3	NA	CASSPSQALSGNTIYF	TGTGCCAGCTCACCAAGTCAGGCCCTCTCTGGAAACACCATATATTTT
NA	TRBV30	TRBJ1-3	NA	CAWSNLYTIYF	TGTGCCTGGAGTAATCTATACACCATATATTTT
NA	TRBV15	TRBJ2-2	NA	CATSRGVKNTGELFF	TGTGCCACCAGCAGAGGGGTCAAGAACACCGGGGAGCTGTTTTTT
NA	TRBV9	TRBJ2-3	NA	CASSVDGGTDTQYF	TGTGCCAGCAGCGTAGACGGCGGCACAGATACGCAGTATTTT
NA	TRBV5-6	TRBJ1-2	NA	CASSFGGIGYTF	TGTGCCAGCAGCTTTGGGGGAATTGGCTACACCTTC
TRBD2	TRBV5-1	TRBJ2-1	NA	CASSSTSGAGYEQFF	TGCGCCAGCAGCTCTACTAGCGGTGCAGGCTATGAGCAGTTCTTC
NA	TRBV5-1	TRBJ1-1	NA	CASSRDVTEAFF	TGCGCCAGCAGCCGGGACGTCACTGAAGCTTTCTTT
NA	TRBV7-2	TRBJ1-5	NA	CASSLVGSVGQPQHF	TGTGCCAGCAGCTTAGTTGGTTCTGTAGGACAGCCCCAGCATTTT
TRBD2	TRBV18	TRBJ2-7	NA	CASSPRTSGLTYEQYF	TGTGCCAGCTCACCACGTACTAGCGGGCTTACCTACGAGCAGTACTTC